This TCR beta chain comes out of a study of identical twins. Carrying unique molecular identifiers, the cDNA also gained a universal primer site through template switching. TCRdb recomputed calls from the 5' RACE reads with MiXCR, one row per CDR3 protein. The sample lists some 1,700,000 distinct CDR3 sequences, about 32% seen once, with 0.25% to 0.3% in the top ten. Whole-study findings and limits: Cord blood beta clonotypes that were abundant carried fewer insertions, and memory repertoires showed no such trend. Excess sharing between twins was weaker in beta out-of-frame sequences.

Comment on this clonotype: What it recognizes is unknown.

With 6 bases clipped from V and 9 bases from J, the junction kept 13 bases outside the gene matches. CDR3 size: 15 residues. The sequence was obtained from a newborn girl in good health. The rearrangement joins TRBV12-3 or TRBV12-4 to TRBJ2-1, with 8 positions matching TRBD1. The sequencing input was cord blood. The chain's CDR3 is CASRPPGTGRGEQFF. The CDR3 DNA follows: TGTGCCAGCAGGCCTCCAGGGACAGGTAGGGGTGAGCAGTTCTTC.